Each of the 30 T cell receptor beta chains below was sequenced from the same sample in a study of memory CD4+ T cells and cytomegalovirus serostatus. Single viable CD3+CD4+CD8-CD45RO+ cells were sorted as the memory CD4+ T cells. TCRdb keeps only in-frame clones here, not all; method: immunoSEQ multiplex PCR. The sample lists about 60,000 clones, over 70% seen once, with under 3% in the top ten. The sequencing sample was made of memory CD4+ T cells from blood. The receptors derive from an adult in good health and CMV-seropositive.

This chain uses TRBV27 with TRBJ1-5; D ambiguous. Germline CDR1 MNHEY, CDR2 SMNVEV (reference sequence). This CDR3 is built from 14 residues. Trimming removed 3 bases from V and 4 bases from J, with 10 bases in between. Written as DNA, the CDR3 is TGTGCCAGCAGTTTCCGGGGTGGGAATCAGCCCCAGCATTTT. This codes for CASSFRGGNQPQHF.

This sequence joins TRBV19 and TRBJ2-5, with a tentative D call TRBD2 (6 bases). Germline V gene data show CDR1 as LNHDA and CDR2 as SQIVND (reference sequence). With 6 bases removed from V and 5 bases from J, the gap between germline ends came to 19 bases. The CDR3 sequence is 15 residues long. Here the CDR3 DNA reads TGTGCCAGTAGCCCCACTAGGGGACGGGGGGAGACCCAGTACTTC. Protein sequence: CASSPTRGRGETQYF.

The rearrangement links TRBV4-3 to TRBJ2-5; D ambiguous. The germline gives CDR1 LGHNA, CDR2 YSLEER. CDR3 size: 13 residues. Between the trimmed V and J ends, which lost 0 bases and 4 bases, there was a span of 6 bases. CDR3 DNA sequence: TGCGCCAGCAGCCAAGAAACAAGAGAGACCCAGTACTTC. This translates into CASSQETRETQYF.

The rearrangement joins TRBV14 to TRBJ1-2; D remains unclear. Germline lookup yields CDR1 SGHDN and CDR2 FVKESK. The CDR3 covers 13 residues. V gave up 0 bases and J gave up 5 bases, with 7 bases separating them. This chain's CDR3 is CASSQDQAYGYTF. CDR3 bases: TGTGCCAGCAGCCAAGATCAAGCGTATGGCTACACCTTC. The full variable domain, its missing parts supplied by reference TRBV14 and TRBJ1-2, is EAGVTQFPSHSVIEKGQTVTLRCDPISGHDNLYWYRRVMGKEIKFLLHFVKESKQDESGMPNNRFLAERTGGTYSTLKVQPAELEDSGVYFCASSQDQAYGYTFGSGTRLTVV.

This chain links TRBV18 with TRBJ2-3; either TRBD1 or TRBD2 may supply D (5 bases each). The V gene lost 1 base and the J gene lost 0 bases, with 11 bases spanning the gap. CDR1 is KGHSH, CDR2 LQKENI, per germline. There are 16 residues in the CDR3. The DNA of the CDR3 is TGTGCCAGCTCACCACGGGACGGCTACAGCACAGATACGCAGTATTTT. Translating gives CASSPRDGYSTDTQYF.

This chain links TRBV7-8 with TRBJ1-4, with 11 nucleotides matching TRBD1. Unmatched junction bases numbered 10, after V lost 5 bases and J lost 5 bases. CDR3 length equals 17 residues. CDR1 SGHVS and CDR2 FQNEAQ come from the germline V gene. CDR3 protein: CASSLRTGGLLNEKLFF. CDR3 nucleotide sequence: TGTGCCAGCAGCCTTAGGACAGGGGGCCTTCTAAATGAAAAACTGTTTTTT.

The CDR3 nucleotides read TGTGCCAGCAAAAAAGGCGGGTTATGCGAGCAGTACGTC. It encodes CASKKGGLCEQYV. The gene calls are TRBV9 and TRBJ2-7; a weak D match, TRBD2 (5 bases). CDR1 and CDR2 (germline): SGDLS, YYNGEE. V lost 6 bases, J lost 6 bases, and 16 bases lay in between. This CDR3 contains 13 residues.

V is TRBV7-2 and J is TRBJ1-1, with a possible D match to TRBD1 (6 bases). The CDR3 length is 16 residues. Germline CDR1 reads SGHTA; CDR2 reads FQGNSA. The V and J ends lost 7 bases and 2 bases respectively, with 20 bases between them. In DNA form, the CDR3 reads TGTGCCAGCACTCCCACCGGGACATACCCCAACACTGAAGCTTTCTTT. Its translation: CASTPTGTYPNTEAFF.

The chain employs TRBV6-6 and TRBJ1-5, with D possibly TRBD1 on 5 matching bases. Trimming shortened V by 6 bases and J by 0 bases, and 15 bases separated the two germline ends. The CDR3 is 16 amino acids. Germline CDR1 and CDR2: MNHNY and SVGAGI (reference sequence). CDR3 residues: CASRRKTAYSNQPQHF. Here the CDR3 DNA reads TGTGCCAGCAGGCGTAAGACAGCCTATAGCAATCAGCCCCAGCATTTT.

The chain joins TRBV10-3 to TRBJ2-1, with D possibly called TRBD1 or TRBD2 (5 bases each). Germline V gene sequence: CDR1 ENHRY, CDR2 SYGVKD. V was pared by 6 bases and J by 7 bases, with 19 bases between. The CDR3 length is 15 residues. Here the CDR3 reads CAISRGTATINEQFF. The CDR3 DNA is TGTGCCATCAGCCGTGGGACCGCCACGATTAATGAGCAGTTCTTC.

This clone was picked up a small number of times. The chain combines TRBV18 with TRBJ1-3, with D possibly TRBD1 on 6 matching bases. V was trimmed by 3 bases and J by 0 bases, leaving 18 bases between them. Per the germline V gene, CDR1 is KGHSH and CDR2 is LQKENI. This CDR3 comprises 18 residues. The CDR3 spells CASSPRGGSRISGNTIYF. In DNA, the CDR3 is TGTGCCAGCTCACCTAGGGGGGGCTCGAGAATCTCTGGAAACACCATATATTTT.

The rearrangement links TRBV25-1 to TRBJ2-1; D not resolved. Germline CDR1 is MGHDK and CDR2 is SYGVNS. This CDR3 has 14 residues. V lost 4 bases, J lost 2 bases, and 9 bases lay in between. The CDR3 sequence: CASSAATPYNEQFF. The CDR3 DNA is TGTGCCAGCAGTGCAGCGACCCCCTACAATGAGCAGTTCTTC.

This clone came up a few times. The chain is built from TRBV7-9 and TRBJ1-2, with TRBD1 matching 7 bases. The ends lost 5 bases at V and 4 bases at J; junction bases unmatched: 4. The CDR3 sequence is 13 residues long. The germline V gene encodes CDR1 SEHNR and CDR2 FQNEAQ (reference sequence). CDR3 coding DNA: TGTGCCAGCAGCACTGGGACAGTCTATGGCTACACCTTC. Translated, it gives CASSTGTVYGYTF.

V usage is TRBV11-2 and J usage is TRBJ1-5; D gene unclear. Germline V CDR1 and CDR2: SGHAT, FQNNGV. Trimming removed 1 base at V and 0 bases at J, with 7 bases between. This CDR3 region has 15 residues. CDR3 coding DNA: TGTGCCAGCAGCTTAGCCGGCTATAGCAATCAGCCCCAGCATTTT. Translating it yields CASSLAGYSNQPQHF.

The J gene is TRBJ2-3, the V gene TRBV6-5, with TRBD1 as a possible D gene (6 bases). From germline, CDR1 is MNHEY and CDR2 SVGAGI. The CDR3 is 16 amino acids. The V and J ends lost 4 bases and 2 bases respectively, with 16 bases between them. The CDR3: CASSSQGPEITDTQYF. The DNA of the CDR3 is TGTGCCAGCAGTTCACAGGGCCCTGAGATCACAGATACGCAGTATTTT.

The CDR3 protein is CASSNQQGDSGNTIYF. In DNA, the CDR3 is TGTGCCAGCTCTAACCAACAGGGGGACTCTGGAAACACCATATATTTT. V is TRBV18 and J is TRBJ1-3; 8 nucleotides align to TRBD1. Germline V gives CDR1 KGHSH, CDR2 LQKENI. The CDR3 runs 16 residues. The junction had 7 bases not matched to a gene; V was cut back by 6 bases and J by 0 bases.

This clone was seen a handful of times. The chain recombines TRBV5-1 with TRBJ1-5, with D perhaps matching TRBD1 (5 bases). V was trimmed by 4 bases and J by 0 bases, leaving 11 bases between them. This CDR3 is 15 amino acids long. Germline lookup yields CDR1 SGHRS and CDR2 YFSETQ. CDR3 DNA sequence: TGCGCCAGCAGCGTTGATGGGGGTAGCAATCAGCCCCAGCATTTT. It is translated as CASSVDGGSNQPQHF.

This chain connects TRBV19 to TRBJ1-1; D perhaps matches TRBD1 (5 bases). The germline V and J ends were trimmed by 8 bases and 1 base, with 8 bases remaining between them. There are 12 residues in the CDR3. Per the germline V gene, CDR1 is LNHDA and CDR2 is SQIVND (reference sequence). The CDR3 region has the DNA TGTGCCAGTGGGGCACCGAACACTGAAGCTTTCTTT. This codes for CASGAPNTEAFF.

The sample holds one count of this clone. The V and J genes are TRBV13 and TRBJ2-1; TRBD1 matches at 9 bases. The V segment lost 5 bases and the J segment 9 bases; nucleotides outside the gene matches: 14. Germline-derived CDR1 and CDR2 are PRHDT and FYEKMQ (reference sequence). This CDR3 contains 16 residues. CDR3 nucleotides: TGTGCCAGCAGCCTAATAACCGGGACAGGGAATAGTGAGCAGTTCTTC. Protein sequence: CASSLITGTGNSEQFF.

The J gene is TRBJ1-5, the V gene TRBV21-1. TRBV21-1 is given as a pseudogene. The CDR3 covers 14 residues. The CDR3 sequence is CASSIRGLNQPQHF. The CDR3 nucleotides are TGTGCCAGCAGCATCCGGGGCCTCAATCAGCCCCAGCATTTT.

The chain recombines TRBV5-6 with TRBJ2-5; D uncertain. The germline V gene has CDR1 SGHDT and CDR2 YYEEEE. The CDR3 runs to 15 residues. V shed 1 base and J shed 2 bases, with 12 bases lying between them. The CDR3 DNA follows: TGTGCCAGCAGCTTGCCGGGCCCAGCGCAAGAGACCCAGTACTTC. It codes for CASSLPGPAQETQYF.

This chain joins TRBV7-8 and TRBJ2-7, with 7 bases matching TRBD2. Unmatched junction bases numbered 1, after V lost 0 bases and J lost 2 bases. The CDR3 length is 14 residues. The V gene's germline CDR1 is SGHVS and CDR2 FQNEAQ. The CDR3, as DNA: TGTGCCAGCAGCTTAGCCGGGACTACCTACGAGCAGTACGTC. This sequence encodes CASSLAGTTYEQYV.

The chain is built from TRBV28 and TRBJ2-7; 11 bases map to TRBD1. Looked up from germline, CDR1 is MDHEN and CDR2 is SYDVKM. The CDR3 extends over 17 amino acids. The junction had 12 bases not matched to a gene; V was cut back by 5 bases and J by 3 bases. The CDR3 spells CASSPGQGAVAFYEQYF. In DNA form, the CDR3 reads TGTGCCAGCAGTCCAGGACAGGGGGCGGTGGCCTTCTACGAGCAGTACTTC.

The chain joins TRBV7-9 to TRBJ1-1; D is ambiguous. V lost 3 bases to trimming and J lost 0 bases, with 2 bases between them. The CDR3 spans 12 residues. Germline V gives CDR1 SEHNR, CDR2 FQNEAQ (reference sequence). The CDR3 sequence: CASSFLNTEAFF. The CDR3 region has the DNA TGTGCCAGCAGCTTCCTGAACACTGAAGCTTTCTTT.

The V and J genes are TRBV11-3 and TRBJ2-5; D is perhaps TRBD1 (6 bases). V lost 1 base and J 3 bases, leaving 12 bases between the germline ends. Germline V gives CDR1 SGHNT, CDR2 YENEEA. The CDR3 spans 15 residues. CDR3 sequence: CASSLGDGQKETQYF. DNA of the CDR3: TGTGCCAGCAGCTTAGGCGACGGACAGAAAGAGACCCAGTACTTC.

The chain has TRBV7-2 and TRBJ2-6; D uncertain. CDR3 size: 15 residues. CDR1 and CDR2 from the germline V gene are SGHTA and FQGNSA. Trimming pared 5 bases from V and 9 bases from J, leaving 17 bases between. The CDR3 here is CASSRRAVGFNVLTF. The DNA for the CDR3 is TGTGCCAGCAGCCGCCGGGCTGTGGGTTTCAACGTCCTGACTTTC.

This clone showed up just once. The chain has TRBV29-1 and TRBJ2-5; TRBD1 might be the D (6 bases). V shed 6 bases and J shed 5 bases, with 10 bases lying between them. Germline V gene sequence: CDR1 SQVTM, CDR2 ANQGSEA. The length of the CDR3 is 11 residues. The CDR3: CSVNREETQYF. Written as DNA, the CDR3 is TGCAGCGTAAACAGGGAGGAGACCCAGTACTTC.

The chain is built from TRBV5-4 and TRBJ1-2; 7 bases match TRBD1. Germline V lookup: CDR1 SGHNT, CDR2 YYREEE (reference sequence). Losses at the gene ends were 4 bases for V and 7 bases for J; bases not matched to a gene: 10. The CDR3 is 14 residues long. This chain's CDR3 is CASSERQGRGGYTF. The CDR3 DNA reads TGTGCCAGCAGCGAACGACAGGGCAGGGGTGGCTACACCTTC.

This clone was counted a few times. V gene TRBV5-6 combines with J gene TRBJ1-1; D may be TRBD1 (6 bases). V was shortened by 2 bases and J by 3 bases, with 11 bases between the two germline ends. Germline values: CDR1 SGHDT, CDR2 YYEEEE. This CDR3 comprises 14 residues. Here the CDR3 reads CASSLGTLDTEAFF. Here the CDR3 DNA reads TGTGCCAGCAGCTTAGGGACATTAGACACTGAAGCTTTCTTT.

The gene calls are TRBV6-1 and TRBJ1-2, with 9 positions matching TRBD1. This CDR3 spans 14 amino acids. J gave up 7 bases and V 2 bases, and 5 bases lay outside the gene matches. The germline V gene has CDR1 MNHNS and CDR2 SASEGT. CDR3 sequence (DNA): TGTGCCAGCAGTGAATGGGGACAGGGTTCTGGCTACACCTTC. Residues: CASSEWGQGSGYTF.